Listed below are T cell receptor beta chains from one sample, sequenced in a study of Graves' ophthalmopathy and Graves' hyperthyroidism. TCRdb used MiXCR to reprocess the multiplex PCR reads, holding one entry per CDR3 protein. The sample lists roughly 380,000 distinct CDR3 sequences, approximately 15% seen once, with roughly 7% in the top ten. Sequencing used peripheral blood. These receptors all stem from a woman aged 18-29 years with stable Graves' hyperthyroidism. The CDR3 runs from the conserved cysteine through the conserved F or W. D genes are given only for firm matches. Some rows have no size entry. The others give once, few or many, or a class for an expanded clone.

.	TRBJ1-1	many	TRBV12-3/TRBV12-4	TGTGCCAGCAGTTTGTATTCAGAAACTGAGGCTTTCTTT	CASSLYSETEAFF
TRBD1	TRBJ1-1	many	TRBV6-5	TGTGCCAGCAGTTCCCCGACAGGGGAGGGGAACACTGAAGCTTTCTTT	CASSSPTGEGNTEAFF
.	TRBJ1-3	many	TRBV12-3/TRBV12-4	TGTGCCAGCAGTATCGGGATGGTTCTAGGGGAACCCAACACCATATATTTT	CASSIGMVLGEPNTIYF
.	TRBJ1-3	many	TRBV6-1	TGTGCCAGCAGGCCGCAGGCCTCTGGAAACACCATATATTTT	CASRPQASGNTIYF
.	TRBJ2-7	.	TRBV2	TGTGCCAGTACCATTTCCTACGAGCAGTACTTC	CASTISYEQYF
TRBD1	TRBJ1-5	.	TRBV27	TGTGCCAACAGGGGGAATCAGCCCCAGCATTTT	CANRGNQPQHF
TRBD2	TRBJ2-5	.	TRBV12-3/TRBV12-4	TGTGCCAGCAGTGTAGCGGGGGGTAGGGAGACCCAGTACTTC	CASSVAGGRETQYF
TRBD2	TRBJ2-4	many	TRBV12-3/TRBV12-4	TGTGCCAGCAGTCTCGGGACTAGCAGGGCCAAAAACATTAAGTACTTC	CASSLGTSRAKNIKYF
.	TRBJ2-6	many	TRBV6-5	TGTGCCAGCAGTTTACAATCGGGAAGCCTGGCCAACGTCCTGACTTTC	CASSLQSGSLANVLTF
.	TRBJ1-6	many	TRBV2	TGTGCCAGCAAACGCCTCGATTCACCCCTCCACTTT	CASKRLDSPLHF
.	TRBJ2-7	.	TRBV11-2	TGTGCCAGCAGCTATCGGACGGGAGACTACGAGCAGTACTTC	CASSYRTGDYEQYF
TRBD1	TRBJ1-1	many	TRBV6-1	TGTGCCAGCAGTGCAAACAGGGGCGCGGAAGCTTTCTTT	CASSANRGAEAFF
TRBD1	TRBJ2-7	few	TRBV18	TGTGCCAGCTCACCCAATAAGGGGACAGAGCGAAACGAGCAGTACTTC	CASSPNKGTERNEQYF
TRBD2	TRBJ2-2	many	TRBV12-3/TRBV12-4	TGTGCCAGCAGTCCCGGACTAGCGGGGGGGAGGGACACCGGGGAGCTGTTTTTT	CASSPGLAGGRDTGELFF
TRBD2	TRBJ2-7	many	TRBV2	TGTGCCAGCAGTGATCCAGCGGGGGGCCTAAGCTCCTACGAGCAGTACTTC	CASSDPAGGLSSYEQYF
.	TRBJ1-5	many	TRBV19	TGTGCCAGTAGTATTACGGGCAGGGGAGTCCAGCCCCAGCATTTT	CASSITGRGVQPQHF
.	TRBJ1-2	many	TRBV12-3/TRBV12-4	TGTGCCAGCAGTTTACGGGCTACAGGGTCAGGTGGCTACACCTTC	CASSLRATGSGGYTF
.	TRBJ1-1	many	TRBV19	TGTGCCAGCCTGGGGGGGACGGACGACACTGAAGCTTTCTTT	CASLGGTDDTEAFF
.	TRBJ2-5	many	TRBV7-9	TGTGCCAGCAGCTTCCCGGGCCGGGCCCAAGAGACCCAGTACTTC	CASSFPGRAQETQYF
.	TRBJ2-2	few	TRBV12-3/TRBV12-4	TGTGCCAGCAGTTTCTGGACCGCAGCGACCGGGGAGCTGTTTTTT	CASSFWTAATGELFF
TRBD1	TRBJ1-1	many	TRBV5-1	TGCGCCAGCAGCTTGGCGGGACAGGGATATACGAACACTGAAGCTTTCTTT	CASSLAGQGYTNTEAFF
.	TRBJ1-2	once	TRBV11-2	TGTGCCAGCAGCCCAACCGCTACGGGCTTTAACTATGGCTACACCTTC	CASSPTATGFNYGYTF
TRBD2	TRBJ2-5	few	TRBV4-2	TGTGCCAGCACGGAGGAGCGGGGGGACCAAGAGACCCAGTACTTC	CASTEERGDQETQYF
.	TRBJ2-2	many	TRBV24-1	TGTGCCACCTCGGACAGCGCGAACACCGGGGAGCTGTTTTTT	CATSDSANTGELFF
.	TRBJ1-1	many	TRBV7-9	TGTGCCAGCAGCTTAGGCAGGGACGCTTTCTTT	CASSLGRDAFF
.	TRBJ1-1	many	TRBV10-1	TGCGCCAGCAGTGAAGGGGCGCGGGGCACTGAAGCTTTCTTT	CASSEGARGTEAFF
TRBD1	TRBJ2-2	few	TRBV4-2	TGTGCCAGCAGCCAAAGGACAGGGATAATTTACACCGGGGAGCTGTTTTTT	CASSQRTGIIYTGELFF
.	TRBJ2-5	few	TRBV12-3/TRBV12-4	TGTGCCAGCAGGACACAAGAGACCCAGTACTTC	CASRTQETQYF
TRBD1	TRBJ1-6	many	TRBV11-2	TGTGCCAGCAGACAACCGGGACAGGGGCTCAGCTCCTATAATTCACCCCTCCACTTT	CASRQPGQGLSSYNSPLHF
.	TRBJ2-7	many	TRBV12-3/TRBV12-4	TGTGCCAGCAGTATGGACCCCGATACCATATACGAGCAGTACTTC	CASSMDPDTIYEQYF
TRBD1	TRBJ2-7	many	TRBV5-1	TGCGCCAGCAGCTTGTCGGAGACAGGGTTAACCTACGAGCAGTACTTC	CASSLSETGLTYEQYF
.	TRBJ2-7	many	TRBV15	TGTGCCACCAGCAGAGGAGACGAGCAGTACTTC	CATSRGDEQYF
.	TRBJ2-7	many	TRBV7-9	TGTGCCAGCAGCTTAGGGAGGGGCTACGAGCAGTACTTC	CASSLGRGYEQYF
TRBD1	TRBJ2-7	many	TRBV7-2	TGTGCCAGCAGCTCCGGGACAGGGGCTGGCGAGCAGTACTTC	CASSSGTGAGEQYF
.	TRBJ2-5	many	TRBV6-5	TGTGCCAGCAGGCCAGGGCTAGGGCAAGAGACCCAGTACTTC	CASRPGLGQETQYF
.	TRBJ2-2	few	TRBV19	TGTGCCAGTAAGGAGATCACCGGGGAGCTGTTTTTT	CASKEITGELFF
.	TRBJ1-1	many	TRBV19	TGTGCCAGTAGTTATGAGGAGACTGAAGCTTTCTTT	CASSYEETEAFF
TRBD1	TRBJ1-1	.	TRBV5-1	TGCGCCAGCAGCTATTTACAGGGGGCGAACACTGAAGCTTTCTTT	CASSYLQGANTEAFF
TRBD1	TRBJ1-2	many	TRBV5-1	TGCGCCAGCAGCTCAAGTCACGTAGGGGGCATCGGCTACACCTTC	CASSSSHVGGIGYTF
TRBD2	TRBJ2-7	.	TRBV15	TGTGCCACCAGCAGACCTACTAGCGGGGGAGTCTCCTACGAGCAGTACTTC	CATSRPTSGGVSYEQYF
.	TRBJ1-1	many	TRBV12-3/TRBV12-4	TGTGCCAGCAGTTTAAGGGTCCCTGAAGCTTTCTTT	CASSLRVPEAFF
.	TRBJ1-1	many	TRBV5-1	TGTGCCAGCAGTTTACGAGGGGGCACTGAAGCTTTCTTT	CASSLRGGTEAFF
.	TRBJ2-7	many	TRBV20-1	TGCAGTGCGCCGAGTGGAAGCTCCTACGAGCAGTACTTC	CSAPSGSSYEQYF
TRBD1	TRBJ2-2	.	TRBV6-5	TGTGCCAGCAGTTACGGGACAGGGATTGCCGGGGAGCTGTTTTTT	CASSYGTGIAGELFF
TRBD1	TRBJ2-7	many	TRBV10-3	TGTGCCATCAGTGAGCCTTTAACAGGGGAGAACGAGCAGTACTTC	CAISEPLTGENEQYF
TRBD2	TRBJ2-4	.	TRBV5-1	TGCGCCAGCAGCAACCCTAGCGGGGGGGCGGACAAAAACATTCAGTACTTC	CASSNPSGGADKNIQYF
.	TRBJ2-2	.	TRBV11-2	TGTGCCAGCAGCTTAGAACGATTGACCACCGGGGAGCTGTTTTTT	CASSLERLTTGELFF
.	TRBJ2-7	many	TRBV6-2/TRBV6-3	TGTGCCCGGAAGCCGGACGCATCCTACGAGCAGTACTTC	CARKPDASYEQYF
.	TRBJ1-6	many	TRBV5-1	TGCGCCAGCAGCTTAAGGCATTTCTATAATTCACCCCTCCACTTT	CASSLRHFYNSPLHF
.	TRBJ2-7	many	TRBV7-7	TGTGCTAGCAGCTCAGGGCGAGTTTCCTACGAGCAGTACTTC	CASSSGRVSYEQYF
.	TRBJ1-2	many	TRBV5-5	TGTGCCAGCAGCTTGTCGGGTTTCGGCTATGGCTACACCTTC	CASSLSGFGYGYTF
TRBD1	TRBJ1-2	many	TRBV6-5	TGTGCCAGCAGTTACTCTTTACCGGACAGGAGCGAGGGTGGCTACACCTTC	CASSYSLPDRSEGGYTF